The T cell receptor (beta chain) described here comes from a study of blood T cell repertoires in COVID-19. Looking at the study overall: Samples representing acute and convalescent COVID-19 were sourced from the United States, Italy and Spain. The analysed material was cDNA or gDNA that came from T cells, B-cell-depleted T cells, or PBMCs.

Original data processing: Using reference gene primer amplification, nucleated cell counts were estimated. Clones were read by immunoSEQ multiplex PCR, and TCRdb kept only the in-frame ones, dropping some. V and J calls plus clone size are reproduced from that table; the DNA served to infer D and trimming. The repertoire includes fewer than 200,000 clones, 79% of them detected once, and 7.5% to 8.5% sits in the top ten. The CDR3 has 15 residues. The V end lost 0 bases, the J end lost 6 bases, and 14 bases lay between the germline ends. Germline lookup yields CDR1 LGHDT and CDR2 YNNKEL (reference sequence). Followed over time, Seattle patients had been enrolled while infection was active.

The chain recombines TRBV3-1 (or the pseudogene TRBV3-2) with TRBJ2-5, with D perhaps TRBD1 (5 bases). The TCR was taken from a woman aged 60-75 years with COVID-19, enrolled during active disease. Sequencing was performed on peripheral blood. DNA of the CDR3: TGTGCCAGCAGCCAAGATATAAGGGGTTGGAAGACCCAGTACTTC. Its translation: CASSQDIRGWKTQYF.